One sample yielded the 2 T cell receptor beta chains listed below, sequenced in a study of vaccination effects on CD4 cells after COVID-19. Antigen-specific CD4+ T cells were expanded with viral peptide pools in the ViraFEST assay before sequencing. CD4+ T cell isolation took place after less than 13 days of culture. Vaccine administered to participants consisted of two doses of either BNT162b2 or mRNA-1273. TCRdb keeps only in-frame clones here, not all; method: immunoSEQ multiplex PCR. The table shows about 28,000 clones, with 73% occurring only once. No antigen is known for these receptors. Sequenced material: CD4+ T cells from PBMCs cultured with HCoV-NL63 spike peptides, taken after COVID-19 vaccination. Receptor source: a human donor who received a COVID-19 vaccine.

This clone was counted only a few times. The chain joins TRBV5-1 to TRBJ2-1, with TRBD2 matching 7 bases. With V trimmed by 1 base and J by 13 bases, 8 bases remained unmatched. The V gene's germline CDR1 is SGHRS and CDR2 YFSETQ. The CDR3 runs to 13 residues. The CDR3, as DNA: TGCGCCAGCAGCTTGAAGGGAGGGAGGGGACAGTTCTTC. As protein: CASSLKGGRGQFF.

The chain links TRBV15 to TRBJ2-1; a weak D match, TRBD1 (6 bases). Looked up from germline, CDR1 is LNHNV and CDR2 is YYDKDF (reference sequence). The CDR3 has 15 residues. Trimming removed 0 bases from V and 5 bases from J, with 11 bases in between. CDR3: CATSRDTGLNNEQFF. CDR3 nucleotide sequence: TGTGCCACCAGCAGAGATACAGGGCTTAACAATGAGCAGTTCTTC.